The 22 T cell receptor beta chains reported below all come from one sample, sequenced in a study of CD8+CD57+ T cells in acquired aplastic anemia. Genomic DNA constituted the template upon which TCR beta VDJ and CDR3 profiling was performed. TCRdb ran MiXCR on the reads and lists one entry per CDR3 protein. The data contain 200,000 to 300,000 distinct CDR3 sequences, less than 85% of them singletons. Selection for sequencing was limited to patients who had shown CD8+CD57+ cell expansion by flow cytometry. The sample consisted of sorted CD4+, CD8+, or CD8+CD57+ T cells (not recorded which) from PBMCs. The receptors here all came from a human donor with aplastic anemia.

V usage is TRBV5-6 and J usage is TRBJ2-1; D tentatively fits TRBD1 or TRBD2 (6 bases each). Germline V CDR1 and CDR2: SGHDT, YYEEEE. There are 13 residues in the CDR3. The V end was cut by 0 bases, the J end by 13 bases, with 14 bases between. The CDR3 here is CASSLGGAGGQFF. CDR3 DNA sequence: TGTGCCAGCAGCTTGGGGGGGGCGGGTGGACAGTTCTTC.

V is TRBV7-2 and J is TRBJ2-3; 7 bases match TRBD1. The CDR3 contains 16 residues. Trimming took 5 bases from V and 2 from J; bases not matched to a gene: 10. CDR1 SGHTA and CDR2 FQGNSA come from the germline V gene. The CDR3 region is CASSLGLGQNTDTQYF. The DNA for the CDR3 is TGTGCCAGCAGCCTCGGATTGGGACAGAACACAGATACGCAGTATTTT.

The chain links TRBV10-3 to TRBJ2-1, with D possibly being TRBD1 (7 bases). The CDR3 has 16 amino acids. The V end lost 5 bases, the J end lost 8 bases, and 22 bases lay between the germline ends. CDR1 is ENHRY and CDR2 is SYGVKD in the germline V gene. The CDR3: CAISQGGGNGKDEQFF. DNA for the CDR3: TGTGCCATCAGTCAGGGGGGAGGAAACGGAAAGGATGAGCAGTTCTTC.

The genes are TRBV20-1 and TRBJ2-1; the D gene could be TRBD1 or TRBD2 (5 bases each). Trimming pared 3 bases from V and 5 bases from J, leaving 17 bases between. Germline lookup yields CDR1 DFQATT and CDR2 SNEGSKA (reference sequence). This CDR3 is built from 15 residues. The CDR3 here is CSARSGTFDDNEQFF. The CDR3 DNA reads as TGCAGTGCTAGGTCAGGGACCTTTGACGACAATGAGCAGTTCTTC.

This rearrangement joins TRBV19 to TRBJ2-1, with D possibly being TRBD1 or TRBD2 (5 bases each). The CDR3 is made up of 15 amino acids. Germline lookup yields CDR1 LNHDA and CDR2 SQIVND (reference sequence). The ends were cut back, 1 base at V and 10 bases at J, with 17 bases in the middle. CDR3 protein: CASSIASGAYREQFF. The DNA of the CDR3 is TGTGCCAGTAGTATAGCGAGCGGAGCGTACAGGGAGCAGTTCTTC.

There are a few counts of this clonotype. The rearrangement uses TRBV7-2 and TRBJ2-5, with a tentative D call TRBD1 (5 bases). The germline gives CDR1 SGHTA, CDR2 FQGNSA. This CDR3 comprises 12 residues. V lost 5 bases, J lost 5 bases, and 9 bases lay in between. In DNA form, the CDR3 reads TGTGCCAGCAGCCCCTCAGGGGAGACCCAGTACTTC. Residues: CASSPSGETQYF.

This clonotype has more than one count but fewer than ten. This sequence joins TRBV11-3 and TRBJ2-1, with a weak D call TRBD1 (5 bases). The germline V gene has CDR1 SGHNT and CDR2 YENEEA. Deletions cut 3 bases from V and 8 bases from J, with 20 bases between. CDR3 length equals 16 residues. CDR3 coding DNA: TGTGCCAGCAGCTTGGGTCTGACAGACGGTCAGGATGAGCAGTTCTTC. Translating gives CASSLGLTDGQDEQFF.

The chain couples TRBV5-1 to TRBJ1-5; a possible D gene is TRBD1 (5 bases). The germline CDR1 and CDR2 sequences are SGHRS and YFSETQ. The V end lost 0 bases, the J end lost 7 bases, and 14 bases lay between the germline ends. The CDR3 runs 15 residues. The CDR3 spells CASSLDGAGVQPQHF. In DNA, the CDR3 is TGCGCCAGCAGCTTGGACGGGGCGGGAGTCCAGCCCCAGCATTTT.

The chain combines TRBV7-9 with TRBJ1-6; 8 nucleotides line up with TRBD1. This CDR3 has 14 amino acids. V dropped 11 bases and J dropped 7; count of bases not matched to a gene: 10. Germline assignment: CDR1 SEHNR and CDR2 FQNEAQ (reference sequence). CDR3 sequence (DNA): TGTGCCGGAAAGTCAGACAGGGGCAATTCACCCCTCCACTTT. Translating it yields CAGKSDRGNSPLHF.

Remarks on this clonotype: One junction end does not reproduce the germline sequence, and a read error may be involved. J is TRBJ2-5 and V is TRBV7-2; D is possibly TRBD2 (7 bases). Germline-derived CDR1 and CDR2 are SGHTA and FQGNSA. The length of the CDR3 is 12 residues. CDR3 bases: TGCGCCGGACGGGGGGCTAGGGAGACTGAGTACTTC. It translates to CAGRGARETEYF.

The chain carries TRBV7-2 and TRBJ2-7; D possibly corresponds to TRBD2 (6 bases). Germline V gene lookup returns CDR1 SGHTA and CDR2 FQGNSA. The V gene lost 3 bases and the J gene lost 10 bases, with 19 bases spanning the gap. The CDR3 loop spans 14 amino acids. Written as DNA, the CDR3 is TGTGCCAGCAGCTTGGCGGCGGGACTCGATGGCCAGTACTTC. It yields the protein CASSLAAGLDGQYF.

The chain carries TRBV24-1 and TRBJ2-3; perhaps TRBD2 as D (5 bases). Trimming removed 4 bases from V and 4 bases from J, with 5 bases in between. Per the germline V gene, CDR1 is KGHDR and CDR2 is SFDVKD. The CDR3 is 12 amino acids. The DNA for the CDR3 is TGTGCCACCAGTGACGGGGCAGATACGCAGTATTTT. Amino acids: CATSDGADTQYF.

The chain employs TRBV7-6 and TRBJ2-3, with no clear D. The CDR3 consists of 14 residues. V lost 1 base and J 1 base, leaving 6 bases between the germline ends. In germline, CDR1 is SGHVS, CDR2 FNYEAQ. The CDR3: CASSLGSGTDTQYF. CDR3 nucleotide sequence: TGTGCCAGCAGCTTAGGGTCGGGCACAGATACGCAGTATTTT.

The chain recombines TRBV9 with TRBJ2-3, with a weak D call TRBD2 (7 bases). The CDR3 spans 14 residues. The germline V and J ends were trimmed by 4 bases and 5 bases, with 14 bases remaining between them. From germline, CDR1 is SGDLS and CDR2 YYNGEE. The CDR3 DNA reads TGTGCCAGCAGCCTAGCGGCAGGGGAAGATACGCAGTATTTT. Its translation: CASSLAAGEDTQYF.

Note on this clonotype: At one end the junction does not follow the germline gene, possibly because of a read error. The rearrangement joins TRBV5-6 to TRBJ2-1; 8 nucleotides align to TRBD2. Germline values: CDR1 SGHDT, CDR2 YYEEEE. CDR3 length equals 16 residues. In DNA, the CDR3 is TGTGCCAGTAGCTTCAGGACGAGCGGGAGCAGCAATGAGCAGTTCTTC. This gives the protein CASSFRTSGSSNEQFF.

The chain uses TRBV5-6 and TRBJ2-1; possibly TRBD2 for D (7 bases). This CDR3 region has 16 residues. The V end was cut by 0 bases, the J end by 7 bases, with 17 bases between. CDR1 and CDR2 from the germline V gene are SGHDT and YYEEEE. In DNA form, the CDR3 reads TGTGCCAGCAGCTTGGATAGGGGGGGCATCATGAATGAGCAGTTCTTC. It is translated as CASSLDRGGIMNEQFF.

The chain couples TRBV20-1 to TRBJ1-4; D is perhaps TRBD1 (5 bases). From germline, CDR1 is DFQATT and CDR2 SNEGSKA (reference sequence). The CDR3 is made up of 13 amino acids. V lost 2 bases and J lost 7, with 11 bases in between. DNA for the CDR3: TGCAGTGCTAGATGGGACCAAACTGAAAAACTGTTTTTT. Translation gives CSARWDQTEKLFF.

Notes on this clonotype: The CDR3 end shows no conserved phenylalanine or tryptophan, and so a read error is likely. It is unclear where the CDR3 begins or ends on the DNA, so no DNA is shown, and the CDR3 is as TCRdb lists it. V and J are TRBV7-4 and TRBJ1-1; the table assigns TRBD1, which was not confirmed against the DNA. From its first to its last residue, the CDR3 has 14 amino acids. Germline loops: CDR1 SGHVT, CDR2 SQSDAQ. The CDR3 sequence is CASSVHGVFTEAFG.

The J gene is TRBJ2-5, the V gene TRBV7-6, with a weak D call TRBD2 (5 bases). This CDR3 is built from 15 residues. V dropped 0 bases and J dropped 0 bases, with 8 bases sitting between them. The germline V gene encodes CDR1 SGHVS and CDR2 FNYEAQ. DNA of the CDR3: TGTGCCAGCAGCTTAGCCCACGGGAACCAAGAGACCCAGTACTTC. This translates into CASSLAHGNQETQYF.

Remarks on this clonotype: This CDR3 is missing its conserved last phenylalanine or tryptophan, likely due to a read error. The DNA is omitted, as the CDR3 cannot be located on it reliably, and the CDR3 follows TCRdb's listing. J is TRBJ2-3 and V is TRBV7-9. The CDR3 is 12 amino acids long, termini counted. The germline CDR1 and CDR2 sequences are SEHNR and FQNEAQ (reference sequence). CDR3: CASSVGPDTTSL.

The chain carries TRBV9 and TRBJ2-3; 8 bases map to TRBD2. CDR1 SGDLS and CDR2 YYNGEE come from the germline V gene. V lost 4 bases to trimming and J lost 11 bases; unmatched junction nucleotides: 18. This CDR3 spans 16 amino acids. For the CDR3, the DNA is TGTGCCAGCAGCCCCGGGGTAGCGGGACCTACGACTGAGCAGTATTTT. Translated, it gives CASSPGVAGPTTEQYF.

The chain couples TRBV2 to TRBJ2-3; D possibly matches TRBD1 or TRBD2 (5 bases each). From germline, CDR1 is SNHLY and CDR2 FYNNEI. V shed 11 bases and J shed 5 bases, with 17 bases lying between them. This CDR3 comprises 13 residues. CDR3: CAAGDGARDTQYF. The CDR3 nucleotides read TGTGCCGCCGGGGACGGGGCTAGAGATACGCAGTATTTT.